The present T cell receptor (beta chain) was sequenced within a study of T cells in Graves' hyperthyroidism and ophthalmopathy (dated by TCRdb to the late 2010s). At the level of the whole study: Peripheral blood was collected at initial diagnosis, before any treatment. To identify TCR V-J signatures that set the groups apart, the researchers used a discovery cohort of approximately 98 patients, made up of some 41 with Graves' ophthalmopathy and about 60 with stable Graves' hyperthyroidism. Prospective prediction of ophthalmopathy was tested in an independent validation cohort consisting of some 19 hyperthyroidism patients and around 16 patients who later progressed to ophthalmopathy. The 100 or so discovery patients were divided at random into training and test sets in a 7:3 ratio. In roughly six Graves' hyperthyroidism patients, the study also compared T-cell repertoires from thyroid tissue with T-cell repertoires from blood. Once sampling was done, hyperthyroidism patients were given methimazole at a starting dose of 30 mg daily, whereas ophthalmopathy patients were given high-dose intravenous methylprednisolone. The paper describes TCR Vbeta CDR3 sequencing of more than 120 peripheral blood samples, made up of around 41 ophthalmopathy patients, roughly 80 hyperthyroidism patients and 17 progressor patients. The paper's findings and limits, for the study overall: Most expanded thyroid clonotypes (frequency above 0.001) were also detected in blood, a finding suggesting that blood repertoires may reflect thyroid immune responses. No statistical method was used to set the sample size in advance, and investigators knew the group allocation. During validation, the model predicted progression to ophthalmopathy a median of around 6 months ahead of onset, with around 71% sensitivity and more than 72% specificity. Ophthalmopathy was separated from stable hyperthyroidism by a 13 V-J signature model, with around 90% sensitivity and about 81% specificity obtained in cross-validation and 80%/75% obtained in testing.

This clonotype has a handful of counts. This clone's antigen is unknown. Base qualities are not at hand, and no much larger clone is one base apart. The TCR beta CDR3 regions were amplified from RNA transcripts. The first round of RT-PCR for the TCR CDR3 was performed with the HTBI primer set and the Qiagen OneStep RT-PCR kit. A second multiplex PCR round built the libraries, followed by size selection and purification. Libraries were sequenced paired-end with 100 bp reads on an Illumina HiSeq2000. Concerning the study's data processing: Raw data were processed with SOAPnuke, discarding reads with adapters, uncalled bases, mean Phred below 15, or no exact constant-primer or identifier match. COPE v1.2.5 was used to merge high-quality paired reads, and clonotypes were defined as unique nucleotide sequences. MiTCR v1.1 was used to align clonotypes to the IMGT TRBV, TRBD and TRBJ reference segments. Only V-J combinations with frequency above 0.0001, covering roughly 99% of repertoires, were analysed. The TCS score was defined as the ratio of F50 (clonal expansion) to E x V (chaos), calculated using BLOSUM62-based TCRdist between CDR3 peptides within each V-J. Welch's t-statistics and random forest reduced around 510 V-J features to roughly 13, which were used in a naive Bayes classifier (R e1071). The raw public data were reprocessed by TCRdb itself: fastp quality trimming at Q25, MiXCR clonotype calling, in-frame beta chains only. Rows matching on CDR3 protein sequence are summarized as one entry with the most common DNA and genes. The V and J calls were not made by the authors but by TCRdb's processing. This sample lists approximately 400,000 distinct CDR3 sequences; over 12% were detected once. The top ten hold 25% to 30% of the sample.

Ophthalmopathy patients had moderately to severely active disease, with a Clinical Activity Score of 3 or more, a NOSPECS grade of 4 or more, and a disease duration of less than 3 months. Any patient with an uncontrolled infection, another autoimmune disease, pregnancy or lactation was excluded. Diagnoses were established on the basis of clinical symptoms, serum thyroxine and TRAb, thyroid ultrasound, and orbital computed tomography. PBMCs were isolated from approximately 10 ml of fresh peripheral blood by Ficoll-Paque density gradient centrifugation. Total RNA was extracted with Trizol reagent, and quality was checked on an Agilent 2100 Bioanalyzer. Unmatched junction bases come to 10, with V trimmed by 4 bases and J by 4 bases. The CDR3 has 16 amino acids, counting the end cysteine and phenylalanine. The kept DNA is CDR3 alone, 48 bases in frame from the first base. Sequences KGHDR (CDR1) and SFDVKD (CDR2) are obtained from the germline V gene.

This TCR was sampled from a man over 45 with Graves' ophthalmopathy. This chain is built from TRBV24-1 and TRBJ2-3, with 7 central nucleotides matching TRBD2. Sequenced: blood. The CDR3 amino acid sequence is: CATSDRTSSDADTQYF. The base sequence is TGTGCCACCAGTGACCGGACTAGTTCGGACGCAGATACGCAGTATTTT.